This T cell receptor beta chain comes out of a study of tumour-infiltrating T cells in Burkitt lymphoma. Profiling relied on immunoSEQ multiplex PCR, and the TCRdb table lists in-frame clones only, not all of them. The sample shows 200 to 300 clones, 22% of them seen only once. V lost 6 bases to trimming and J lost 3 bases; unmatched junction nucleotides: 7. The germline V gene has CDR1 KGHSH and CDR2 LQKENI. The CDR3 runs 15 residues. Study results and caveats: Many Burkitt lymphoma patients shared several public clonotypes.

In the case of this clone: Antigen specificity is unknown.

The sequencing sample was made of tumor tissue. The sequence was collected from a human donor with Burkitt lymphoma. The chain is built from TRBV18 and TRBJ2-2, with 7 nucleotides matching TRBD1. In DNA, the CDR3 is TGTGCCAGCTCGAGAGGACAGGTTGACACCGGGGAGCTGTTTTTT. Translation: CASSRGQVDTGELFF.